Presented here are 23 T cell receptor beta chains from one specimen sequenced in a study of blood T cells in healthy people across ages. Combining a sample-barcoded 5' primer with a J-beta primer mix, a second PCR ran for 7 to 11 cycles. One entry per CDR3 protein, called by TCRdb with MiXCR from the 5' RACE reads. The sample records some 800,000 distinct CDR3 sequences, more than 20% being singletons. The same sample was also used in a study of T cells of mothers and their children.

The sequenced sample consisted of blood. These receptors came from a boy aged 5-17 years in good health.

This rearrangement joins TRBV27 to TRBJ2-3, with D tentatively TRBD1 (5 bases). The CDR3 loop spans 14 amino acids. Trimming stripped 7 bases from V and 3 bases from J, with 14 bases between. Germline V gene data show CDR1 as MNHEY and CDR2 as SMNVEV (reference sequence). CDR3 amino acids: CASNPMAGTDTQYF. The CDR3 DNA reads TGTGCCAGCAACCCTATGGCAGGGACAGATACGCAGTATTTT.

This clonotype appeared a few times. The gene calls are TRBV20-1 and TRBJ2-7; 9 bases fit TRBD2. CDR1 is DFQATT, CDR2 SNEGSKA, per germline (reference sequence). This CDR3 has 14 amino acids. The V and J ends lost 3 bases and 2 bases, in that order; junction bases with no gene match: 5. Here the CDR3 reads CSASGLAGTYEQYF. As DNA, the CDR3 is TGCAGTGCTAGTGGCCTAGCGGGAACCTACGAGCAGTACTTC.

The chain carries TRBV4-3 and TRBJ2-2; perhaps TRBD2 as D (6 bases). Trimming took off 0 bases at V and 4 bases at J, with 12 bases between the two ends. This CDR3 is 16 amino acids long. Germline CDR1 LGHNA, CDR2 YSLEER. Here the CDR3 reads CASSQDGGVGTGELFF. The CDR3 DNA sequence: TGCGCCAGCAGCCAAGATGGAGGGGTTGGCACCGGGGAGCTGTTTTTT.

This sequence joins TRBV6-6 and TRBJ1-1; D is undetermined. This CDR3 has 14 amino acids. Trimming took 1 base from V and 2 from J, leaving 8 bases between them. CDR1 is MNHNY and CDR2 is SVGAGI in the germline V gene (reference sequence). DNA of the CDR3: TGTGCCAGCAGTTACTTCAATGACAACACTGAAGCTTTCTTT. Amino acid sequence: CASSYFNDNTEAFF.

This clonotype has just a few counts. The CDR3 DNA follows: TGTGCCAGCAGCCCAGGGTTAAAGCTTGGCACCGGGGAGCTGTTTTTT. This gives the protein CASSPGLKLGTGELFF. The chain couples TRBV28 to TRBJ2-2, with a weak D call TRBD1 (5 bases). V was clipped by 6 bases and J by 4 bases, with 18 bases between them. This CDR3 is 16 amino acids long. The germline V gene has CDR1 MDHEN and CDR2 SYDVKM.

The gene calls are TRBV9 and TRBJ2-1; 7 positions match TRBD2. Germline V gene data show CDR1 as SGDLS and CDR2 as YYNGEE. Germline trimming cut 1 base from V and 3 bases from J; bases unmatched to any gene: 1. CDR3 length: 14 residues. DNA for the CDR3: TGTGCCAGCAGCGTAAGCGGGGACTACAATGAGCAGTTCTTC. It yields the protein CASSVSGDYNEQFF.

CDR3 DNA: TGTGCCAGCAGTCGACTAGCGGGGGATGAGGAGACCCAGTACTTC. Protein product: CASSRLAGDEETQYF. The gene calls are TRBV28 and TRBJ2-5; 12 nucleotides agree with TRBD2. V gave up 5 bases and J gave up 5 bases; unmatched junction bases: 6. Germline values: CDR1 MDHEN, CDR2 SYDVKM. This CDR3 comprises 15 residues.

The chain uses TRBV27 and TRBJ1-1; no firm D call. Germline CDR1 MNHEY, CDR2 SMNVEV (reference sequence). V shed 2 bases and J shed 2 bases, with 9 bases lying between them. This CDR3 spans 14 amino acids. CDR3 protein: CASSLGRINTEAFF. Here the CDR3 DNA reads TGTGCCAGCAGTTTAGGGCGGATTAACACTGAAGCTTTCTTT.

The chain is built from TRBV28 and TRBJ1-4, with 7 bases identical to TRBD1. The junction had 7 bases not matched to a gene; V was cut back by 2 bases and J by 7 bases. The CDR3 runs 15 residues. Germline CDR1 and CDR2: MDHEN and SYDVKM. For the CDR3, the DNA is TGTGCCAGCAGTTTAGAGGGGGCATCATTTGAAAAACTGTTTTTT. It translates to CASSLEGASFEKLFF.

This rearrangement joins TRBV10-3 to TRBJ2-3, with 7 bases matching TRBD2. Unmatched junction bases numbered 7, after V lost 4 bases and J lost 3 bases. The V gene's germline CDR1 is ENHRY and CDR2 SYGVKD. This CDR3 region has 15 residues. The CDR3 DNA follows: TGTGCCATCAGTGGGGCGGGAGCCGTTACAGATACGCAGTATTTT. This gives the protein CAISGAGAVTDTQYF.

This clonotype was recorded a few times. This sequence joins TRBV4-3 and TRBJ2-5; the D gene is possibly TRBD1 (8 bases). Trimming cost V 0 bases and J 2 bases, with 34 bases left between them. CDR3 size: 23 residues. CDR1 LGHNA and CDR2 YSLEER come from the germline V gene. The CDR3 reads CASSQDRPSGGTGDLFWQETQYF. CDR3 nucleotide sequence: TGCGCCAGCAGCCAAGATCGACCATCCGGGGGGACAGGAGACCTTTTTTGGCAAGAGACCCAGTACTTC.

The gene calls are TRBV29-1 and TRBJ2-1, with 8 bases fitting TRBD2. V was pared by 4 bases and J by 3 bases, with 8 bases of the junction left unmatched. Germline V lookup: CDR1 SQVTM, CDR2 ANQGSEA. CDR3 length equals 15 residues. The CDR3 coding sequence is TGCAGCGTTGTAGGGAGACTAGCGATCTACAATGAGCAGTTCTTC. Translating gives CSVVGRLAIYNEQFF.

CDR3 protein: CASSLNGQTLTYEQYF. CDR3 nucleotide sequence: TGTGCCAGCAGCTTAAACGGGCAGACATTAACCTACGAGCAGTACTTC. V and J are TRBV7-2 and TRBJ2-5; D unresolved. The better agreement between TRBJ2-7 and the DNA end casts doubt on the J call. The CDR3 runs to 16 residues. Germline V gene data show CDR1 as SGHTA and CDR2 as FQGNSA.

The DNA of the CDR3 is TGTGCCAGCAGCCTAACAGGGGGCGCGGACTATGGCTACACCTTC. Amino acid sequence: CASSLTGGADYGYTF. The rearrangement joins TRBV7-2 to TRBJ1-2; 9 bases are a match to TRBD1. Germline assignment: CDR1 SGHTA and CDR2 FQGNSA. Trimming at V came to 5 bases and at J to 3 bases, leaving 7 bases not matched to a gene. The CDR3 spans 15 residues.

This clonotype was found many times. The chain links TRBV7-9 to TRBJ2-7; D is ambiguous. This CDR3 is 16 amino acids long. The germline CDR1 and CDR2 sequences are SEHNR and FQNEAQ (reference sequence). Trimming shortened V by 2 bases and J by 2 bases, and 16 bases separated the two germline ends. In DNA form, the CDR3 reads TGTGCCAGCAGCTTACCCGGGCTTATTGGGGCCTACGAGCAGTACTTC. Translating gives CASSLPGLIGAYEQYF.

V is TRBV28 and J is TRBJ1-3, with D tentatively TRBD1 (6 bases). V was cut by 2 bases and J by 0 bases, with 14 bases left in between. The CDR3 runs to 17 residues. Germline-derived CDR1 and CDR2 are MDHEN and SYDVKM. CDR3: CASSLRGLTNSGNTIYF. The DNA for the CDR3 is TGTGCCAGCAGTTTACGGGGGCTGACCAACTCTGGAAACACCATATATTTT.

This clonotype was detected only a few times. The chain combines TRBV9 with TRBJ2-3; weak D call: TRBD2 (5 bases). V shed 1 base and J shed 2 bases, with 8 bases lying between them. Per the germline V gene, CDR1 is SGDLS and CDR2 is YYNGEE. The CDR3 extends over 14 amino acids. In DNA form, the CDR3 reads TGTGCCAGCAGCGTATGGGGAGTCACAGATACGCAGTATTTT. The encoded protein is CASSVWGVTDTQYF.

This clonotype was detected only a few times. V and J are TRBV20-1 and TRBJ2-5, with 8 bases fitting TRBD2. The CDR3 is 12 amino acids. Trimming at V came to 6 bases and at J to 4 bases, leaving 4 bases not matched to a gene. CDR1 DFQATT and CDR2 SNEGSKA come from the germline V gene (reference sequence). The CDR3: CSAPSGLETQYF. The CDR3 nucleotides are TGCAGTGCGCCTAGCGGGCTAGAGACCCAGTACTTC.

The chain has TRBV6-6 and TRBJ2-2, with TRBD1 identical over 7 bases. V shed 4 bases and J 4 bases; nucleotides not matched to a gene: 6. The length of the CDR3 is 15 residues. Germline V gene sequence: CDR1 MNHNY, CDR2 SVGAGI (reference sequence). The CDR3 here is CASSSTGYGTGELFF. The DNA of the CDR3 is TGTGCCAGCAGTTCGACAGGGTACGGCACCGGGGAGCTGTTTTTT.

The rearrangement uses TRBV12-3 or TRBV12-4 and TRBJ1-6; D gene ambiguous. Trimming removed 3 bases at V and 6 bases at J, with 15 bases between. The CDR3 has 16 amino acids. CDR3 sequence (DNA): TGTGCCAGCAGTTTTTGGGTGAATGAGATTAATTCACCCCTCCACTTT. Its translation is CASSFWVNEINSPLHF.

The chain has TRBV7-2 and TRBJ2-3; D gene unclear. Trimming removed 1 base at V and 5 bases at J, with 7 bases between. The germline V gene encodes CDR1 SGHTA and CDR2 FQGNSA. The CDR3 is made up of 13 amino acids. CDR3 DNA: TGTGCCAGCAGCTTAGAGTTGGAAGATACGCAGTATTTT. It yields the protein CASSLELEDTQYF.

This sequence joins TRBV20-1 and TRBJ2-2; maybe TRBD1 (7 bases). CDR1 is DFQATT and CDR2 is SNEGSKA in the germline V gene (reference sequence). This CDR3 is built from 14 residues. This CDR3 is CVAGGLANTGELFF. The CDR3 bases are TGCGTCGCAGGGGGGCTAGCTAACACCGGGGAGCTGTTTTTT.

The chain uses TRBV4-1 and TRBJ1-3; D is uncertain. Trimming shortened V by 0 bases and J by 3 bases, and 15 bases separated the two germline ends. The CDR3 has 17 amino acids. From germline, CDR1 is MGHRA and CDR2 YSYEKL. The CDR3 is CASSQDDLVGNGNTIYF. The CDR3 region has the DNA TGCGCCAGCAGCCAAGATGATCTGGTGGGGAATGGAAACACCATATATTTT.